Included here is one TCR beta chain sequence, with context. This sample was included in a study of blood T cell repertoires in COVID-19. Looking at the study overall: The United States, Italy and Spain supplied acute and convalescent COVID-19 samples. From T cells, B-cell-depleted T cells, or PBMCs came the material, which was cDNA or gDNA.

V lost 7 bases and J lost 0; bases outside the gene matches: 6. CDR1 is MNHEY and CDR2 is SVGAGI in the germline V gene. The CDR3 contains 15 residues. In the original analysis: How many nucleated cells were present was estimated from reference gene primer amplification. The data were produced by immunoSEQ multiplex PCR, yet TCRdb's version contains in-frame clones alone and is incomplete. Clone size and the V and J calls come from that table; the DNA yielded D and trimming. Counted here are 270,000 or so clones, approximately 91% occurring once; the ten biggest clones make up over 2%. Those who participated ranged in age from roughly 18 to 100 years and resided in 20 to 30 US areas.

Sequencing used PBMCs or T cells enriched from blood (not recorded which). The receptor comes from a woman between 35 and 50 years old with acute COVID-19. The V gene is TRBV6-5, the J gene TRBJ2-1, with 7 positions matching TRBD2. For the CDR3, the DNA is TGTGCCAGCACGACTAGCCGGAGCTCCTACAATGAGCAGTTCTTC. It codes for CASTTSRSSYNEQFF.